This T cell receptor beta chain was found in a study of blood T cell repertoires in COVID-19. Trimming stripped 8 bases from V and 3 bases from J, with 14 bases between. The CDR3 loop spans 14 amino acids. Germline lookup yields CDR1 MNHEY and CDR2 SMNVEV (reference sequence). TCRdb's table, derived via immunoSEQ multiplex PCR, lists solely in-frame clones and lacks some. The table includes around 46,000 clones, roughly 82% detected once. This chain links TRBV27 with TRBJ1-3, with D possibly matching TRBD1 (6 bases). Material: peripheral blood. This TCR derives from a man aged 40-49 years with acute or convalescent COVID-19. DNA for the CDR3: TGTGCCAGCTCCGGTAGCAGGGGTGGAAACACCATATATTTT. Translated: CASSGSRGGNTIYF.